The 4 T cell receptor beta chains listed next were all sequenced from one sample in a study of T-cell memory formation after mild COVID-19. TCRdb recomputed calls from the 5' RACE reads with MiXCR, one row per CDR3 protein. The table lists 100,000 to 150,000 distinct CDR3 sequences, more than 15% of them singletons, with 4.5% to 5.5% in the top ten. Source material: PBMCs or a T cell subset sorted from them (not recorded which). These receptors were collected from a man between 18 and 29 years old who had mild COVID-19 (a few samples of this study predate the infection). Cell type and time point are not known.

This chain joins TRBV6-5 and TRBJ2-3; D call uncertain. V was cut by 2 bases and J by 0 bases, with 6 bases left in between. Germline CDR1 reads MNHEY; CDR2 reads SVGAGI. This CDR3 has 14 residues. The CDR3 reads CASSYRISTDTQYF. The DNA for the CDR3 is TGTGCCAGCAGTTACAGGATTAGCACAGATACGCAGTATTTT.

This rearrangement joins TRBV7-3 to TRBJ2-1; D might be TRBD1 or TRBD2, each matching 6 bases. The CDR3 has 13 amino acids. V gave up 5 bases and J gave up 5 bases, with 10 bases separating them. Germline V gene data show CDR1 as SGHTA and CDR2 as FQGTGA. The CDR3 region has the DNA TGTGCCAGCAGCCCGGGGGCAAACAATGAGCAGTTCTTC. It encodes CASSPGANNEQFF.

This clonotype has just a few counts. The chain uses TRBV18 and TRBJ2-5; D may be TRBD1 or TRBD2 (5 bases each). Trimming left V 2 bases short and J 1 base short, with 14 bases between. The CDR3 has 16 residues. Germline loops: CDR1 KGHSH, CDR2 LQKENI. The CDR3 DNA reads as TGTGCCAGCTCACCAACCCCCGGGACGAGCCAAGAGACCCAGTACTTC. This sequence encodes CASSPTPGTSQETQYF.

The chain is built from TRBV12-3 or TRBV12-4 and TRBJ2-4, with TRBD2 as a possible D gene (7 bases). The CDR3 has 14 residues. The ends were cut back, 3 bases at V and 8 bases at J, with 14 bases in the middle. The CDR3 nucleotides read TGTGCCAGCAGTTTTAGGGGGGGCCTGGACATTCAGTACTTC. It codes for CASSFRGGLDIQYF.